This TCR beta chain came from a study of graft-versus-host responses after intestinal transplantation. Study-level information: Transplant types were multivisceral, liver-intestinal, or isolated intestinal. All of the recipients had induction that used anti-thymocyte globulin, then tacrolimus and steroids for approximately 3 years.

As regards this clone: Its cognate antigen is unknown.

Data came from immunoSEQ multiplex PCR; TCRdb stores just in-frame clones and leaves some out. Of roughly 36,000 clones in the sample, 90% to 95% are singletons; the top ten hold less than 0.25%. V lost 4 bases, J lost 5 bases, and 18 bases lay in between. The CDR3 is 17 amino acids. Per germline, CDR1 SGHAT and CDR2 FQNNGV. Regarding the study as a whole: Levels of circulating GvH clones at their peak were associated with early post-transplant HvG declines.

The chain recombines TRBV11-2 with TRBJ2-6; D may be TRBD2 (5 bases). The starting material was unstimulated CD8+ T cells sorted from spleen or lymph node cells, obtained before transplant. This receptor was obtained from a human donor who was the organ donor for an intestinal transplant. DNA of the CDR3: TGTGCCAGCAGCTCTTTAGGAGGAGTAGACAGGGCCAACGTCCTGACTTTC. Its protein product is CASSSLGGVDRANVLTF.